This T cell receptor beta chain was retrieved from a study of blood T cell repertoires in COVID-19. Study summary: The study drew acute and convalescent COVID-19 samples from the United States, Italy and Spain. PBMCs, B-cell-depleted T cells, or T cells were the source of the cDNA or gDNA that made up the material.

In Seattle, patients joined the study during active infection and were tracked longitudinally. Original processing methods: Reference gene primer amplification gave estimated nucleated cell counts. TCRdb keeps only in-frame clones here, not all; method: immunoSEQ multiplex PCR. D and trimming come from the DNA, and the V and J calls and clone size come from that table. The data contain about 100,000 clones, around 90% of them singletons. Germline CDR1 reads SNHLY; CDR2 reads FYNNEI. J lost 9 bases, V lost 9 bases, and 8 bases had no gene match. CDR3 size: 13 residues. The clonotype was recovered from a woman in her 50s with COVID-19, enrolled during active disease. Sample: peripheral blood. This chain connects TRBV2 to TRBJ1-6, with TRBD1 identical over 7 bases. The CDR3 DNA is TGTGCCAGTTACAGGGGTCCCCGTTCACCCCTCCACTTT. Its protein is CASYRGPRSPLHF. Complete variable domain (other parts from reference TRBV2 and TRBJ1-6): EPEVTQTPSHQVTQMGQEVILRCVPISNHLYFYWYRQILGQKVEFLVSFYNNEISEKSEIFDDQFSVERPDGSNFTLKIRSTKLEDSAMYFCASYRGPRSPLHFGNGTRLTVT.